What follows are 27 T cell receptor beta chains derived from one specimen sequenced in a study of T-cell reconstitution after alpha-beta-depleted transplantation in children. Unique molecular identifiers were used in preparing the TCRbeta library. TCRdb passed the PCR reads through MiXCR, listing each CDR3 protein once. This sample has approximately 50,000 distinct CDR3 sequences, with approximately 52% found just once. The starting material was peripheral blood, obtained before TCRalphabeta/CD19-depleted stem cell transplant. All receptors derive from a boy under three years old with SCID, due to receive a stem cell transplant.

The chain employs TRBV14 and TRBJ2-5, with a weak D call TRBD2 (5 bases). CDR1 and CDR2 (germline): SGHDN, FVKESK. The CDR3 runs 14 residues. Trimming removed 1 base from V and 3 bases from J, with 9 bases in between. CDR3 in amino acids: CASSQVIGEETQYF. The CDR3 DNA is TGTGCCAGCAGCCAAGTGATCGGGGAAGAGACCCAGTACTTC.

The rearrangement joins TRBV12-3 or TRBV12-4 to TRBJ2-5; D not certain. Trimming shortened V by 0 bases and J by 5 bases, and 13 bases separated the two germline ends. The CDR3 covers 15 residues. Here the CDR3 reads CASSLAQGSWETQYF. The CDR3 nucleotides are TGTGCCAGCAGTTTAGCGCAAGGTAGCTGGGAGACCCAGTACTTC.

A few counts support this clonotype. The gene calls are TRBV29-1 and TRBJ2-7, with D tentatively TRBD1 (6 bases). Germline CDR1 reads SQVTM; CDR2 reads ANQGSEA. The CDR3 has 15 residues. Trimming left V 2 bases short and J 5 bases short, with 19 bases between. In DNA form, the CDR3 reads TGCAGCGTTGAACTACTAATCAGGGGCATGGACGAGCAGTACTTC. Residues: CSVELLIRGMDEQYF.

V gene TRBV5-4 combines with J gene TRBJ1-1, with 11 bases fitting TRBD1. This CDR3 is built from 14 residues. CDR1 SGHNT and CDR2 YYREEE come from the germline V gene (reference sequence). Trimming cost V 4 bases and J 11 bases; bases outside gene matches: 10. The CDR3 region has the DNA TGTGCCAGCAGCGTGGACAGGGGGCAGGTCGACGCTTTCTTT. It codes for CASSVDRGQVDAFF.

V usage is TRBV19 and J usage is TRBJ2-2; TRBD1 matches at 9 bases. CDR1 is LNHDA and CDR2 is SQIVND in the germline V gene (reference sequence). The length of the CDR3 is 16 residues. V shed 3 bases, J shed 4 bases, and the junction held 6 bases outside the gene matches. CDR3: CASSIGGQGFTGELFF. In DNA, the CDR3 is TGTGCCAGTAGTATTGGGGGACAGGGCTTCACCGGGGAGCTGTTTTTT. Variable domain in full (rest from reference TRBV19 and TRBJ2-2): DGGITQSPKYLFRKEGQNVTLSCEQNLNHDAMYWYRQDPGQGLRLIYYSQIVNDFQKGDIAEGYSVSREKKESFPLTVTSAQKNPTAFYLCASSIGGQGFTGELFFGEGSRLTVL.

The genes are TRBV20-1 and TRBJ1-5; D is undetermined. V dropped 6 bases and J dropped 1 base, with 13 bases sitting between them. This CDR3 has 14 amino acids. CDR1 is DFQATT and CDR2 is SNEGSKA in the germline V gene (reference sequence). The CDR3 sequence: CSAESDLSNQPQHF. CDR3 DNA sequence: TGCAGTGCGGAGTCGGATCTGAGCAATCAGCCCCAGCATTTT.

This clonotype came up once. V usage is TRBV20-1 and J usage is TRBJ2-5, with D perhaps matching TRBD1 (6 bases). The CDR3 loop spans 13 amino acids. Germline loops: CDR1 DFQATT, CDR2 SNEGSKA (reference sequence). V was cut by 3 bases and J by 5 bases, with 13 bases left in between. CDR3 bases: TGCAGTGCTAGTGTCCAGGGGCGGGAGACCCAGTACTTC. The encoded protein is CSASVQGRETQYF.

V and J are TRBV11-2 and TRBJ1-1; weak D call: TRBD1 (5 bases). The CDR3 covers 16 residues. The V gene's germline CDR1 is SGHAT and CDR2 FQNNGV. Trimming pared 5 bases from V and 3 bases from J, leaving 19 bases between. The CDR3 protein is CASSLSWGVTYTEAFF. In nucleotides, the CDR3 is TGTGCCAGCAGCCTCTCCTGGGGGGTCACATACACTGAAGCTTTCTTT.

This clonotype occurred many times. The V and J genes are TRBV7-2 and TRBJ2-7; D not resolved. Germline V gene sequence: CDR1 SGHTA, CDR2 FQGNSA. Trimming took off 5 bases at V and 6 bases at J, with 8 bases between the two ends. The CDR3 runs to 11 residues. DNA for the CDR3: TGTGCCAGCAGCCCTGGTAGCGAGCAGTACTTC. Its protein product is CASSPGSEQYF.

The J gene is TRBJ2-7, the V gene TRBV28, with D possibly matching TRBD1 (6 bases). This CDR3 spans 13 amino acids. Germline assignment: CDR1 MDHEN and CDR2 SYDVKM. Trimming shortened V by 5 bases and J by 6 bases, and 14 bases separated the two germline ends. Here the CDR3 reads CASSGDTSREQYF. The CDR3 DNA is TGTGCCAGCAGTGGGGACACTTCTCGCGAGCAGTACTTC.

The CDR3 DNA sequence: TGTGCCACCAGCAGAGATCGACAGGACTATGGCTACACCTTC. Residues: CATSRDRQDYGYTF. The chain joins TRBV15 to TRBJ1-2, with a possible D match to TRBD1 (6 bases). The CDR3 consists of 14 residues. The V end was cut by 0 bases, the J end by 3 bases, with 8 bases between. The germline gives CDR1 LNHNV, CDR2 YYDKDF (reference sequence). Together with reference TRBV15 and TRBJ1-2, the CDR3 gives the full variable domain: DAMVIQNPRYQVTQFGKPVTLSCSQTLNHNVMYWYQQKSSQAPKLLFHYYDKDFNNEADTPDNFQSRRPNTSFCFLDIRSPGLGDTAMYLCATSRDRQDYGYTFGSGTRLTVV.

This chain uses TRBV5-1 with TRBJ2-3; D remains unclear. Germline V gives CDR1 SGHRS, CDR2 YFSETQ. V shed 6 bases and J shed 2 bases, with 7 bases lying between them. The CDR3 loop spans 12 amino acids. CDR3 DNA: TGCGCCAGCATAGGGTTCACAGATACGCAGTATTTT. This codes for CASIGFTDTQYF.

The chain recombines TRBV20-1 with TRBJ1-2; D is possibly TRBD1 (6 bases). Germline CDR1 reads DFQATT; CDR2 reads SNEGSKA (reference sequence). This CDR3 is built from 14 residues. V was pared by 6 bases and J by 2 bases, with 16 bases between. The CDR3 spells CSAPPGGSNYGYTF. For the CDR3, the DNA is TGCAGTGCCCCTCCGGGGGGCTCCAACTATGGCTACACCTTC.

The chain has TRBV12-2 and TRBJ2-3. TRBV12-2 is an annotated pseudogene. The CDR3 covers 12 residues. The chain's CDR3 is CASRLGVKTQYF. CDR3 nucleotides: TGTGCAAGTCGCTTAGGGGTTAAAACGCAGTATTTT.

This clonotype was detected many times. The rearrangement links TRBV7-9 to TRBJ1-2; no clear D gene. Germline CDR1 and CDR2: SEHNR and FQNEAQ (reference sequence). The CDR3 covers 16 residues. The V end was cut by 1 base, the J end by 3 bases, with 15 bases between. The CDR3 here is CASSLGAGTPDYGYTF. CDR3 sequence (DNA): TGTGCCAGCAGCTTAGGGGCAGGTACCCCAGACTATGGCTACACCTTC.

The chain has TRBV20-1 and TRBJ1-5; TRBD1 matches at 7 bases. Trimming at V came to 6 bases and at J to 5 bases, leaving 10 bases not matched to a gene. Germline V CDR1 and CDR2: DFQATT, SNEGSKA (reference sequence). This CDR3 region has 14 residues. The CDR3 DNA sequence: TGCAGTGCCGGACTTACAGGGGACTATCAGCCCCAGCATTTT. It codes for CSAGLTGDYQPQHF.

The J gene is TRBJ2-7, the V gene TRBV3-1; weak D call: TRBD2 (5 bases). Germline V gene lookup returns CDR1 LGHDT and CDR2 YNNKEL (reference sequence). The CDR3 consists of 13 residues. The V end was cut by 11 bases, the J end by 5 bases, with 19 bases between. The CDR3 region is CASEGGPFNEQYF. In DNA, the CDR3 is TGTGCCTCCGAAGGAGGCCCTTTTAACGAGCAGTACTTC.

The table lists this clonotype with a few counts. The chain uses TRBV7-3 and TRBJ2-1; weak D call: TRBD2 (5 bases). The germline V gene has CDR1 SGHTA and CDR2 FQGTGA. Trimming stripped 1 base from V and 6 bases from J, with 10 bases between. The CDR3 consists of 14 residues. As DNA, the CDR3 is TGTGCCAGCAGCTTAAGCCCGGGAACCAATGAGCAGTTCTTC. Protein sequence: CASSLSPGTNEQFF.

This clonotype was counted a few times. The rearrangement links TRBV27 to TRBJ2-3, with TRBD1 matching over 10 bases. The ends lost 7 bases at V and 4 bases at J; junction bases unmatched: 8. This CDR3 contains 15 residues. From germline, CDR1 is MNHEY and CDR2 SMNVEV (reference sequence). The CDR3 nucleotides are TGTGCCAGCAAAGACCGGGACAGGGGAGCAGATACGCAGTATTTT. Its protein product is CASKDRDRGADTQYF.

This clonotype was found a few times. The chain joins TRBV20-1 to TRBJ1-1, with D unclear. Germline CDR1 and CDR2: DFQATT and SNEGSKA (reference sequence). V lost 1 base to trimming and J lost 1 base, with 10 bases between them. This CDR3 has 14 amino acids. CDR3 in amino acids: CSARVRGRNTEAFF. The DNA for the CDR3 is TGCAGTGCTAGAGTTCGGGGAAGGAACACTGAAGCTTTCTTT.

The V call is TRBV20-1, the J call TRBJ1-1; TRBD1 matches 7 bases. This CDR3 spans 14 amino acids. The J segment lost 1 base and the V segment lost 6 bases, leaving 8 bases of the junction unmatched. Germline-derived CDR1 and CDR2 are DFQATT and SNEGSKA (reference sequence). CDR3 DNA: TGCAGTGCAGCCCAGGGGGGGAGGAACACTGAAGCTTTCTTT. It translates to CSAAQGGRNTEAFF.

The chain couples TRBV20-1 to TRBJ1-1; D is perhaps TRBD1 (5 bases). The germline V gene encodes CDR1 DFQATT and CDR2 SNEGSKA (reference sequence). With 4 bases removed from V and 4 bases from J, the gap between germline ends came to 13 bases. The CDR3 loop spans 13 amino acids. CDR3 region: CSATRGPLTEAFF. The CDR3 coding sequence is TGCAGTGCTACTAGGGGCCCCCTCACTGAAGCTTTCTTT.

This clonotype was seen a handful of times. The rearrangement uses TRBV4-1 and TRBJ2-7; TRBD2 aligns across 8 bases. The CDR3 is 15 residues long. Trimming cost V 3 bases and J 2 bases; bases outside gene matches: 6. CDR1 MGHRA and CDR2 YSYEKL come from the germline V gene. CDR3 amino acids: CASSHWTSRAYEQYF. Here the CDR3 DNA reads TGCGCCAGCAGCCATTGGACTAGCAGAGCCTACGAGCAGTACTTC.

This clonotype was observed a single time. The CDR3, as DNA: TGTGCCAGCATCGGGACAGGGAGTCAGCCCCAGCATTTT. Translating gives CASIGTGSQPQHF. The chain joins TRBV6-1 to TRBJ1-5; 9 positions match TRBD1. Germline CDR1 and CDR2: MNHNS and SASEGT. The CDR3 totals 13 residues. Trimming cost V 7 bases and J 6 bases; bases outside gene matches: 4.

DNA of the CDR3: TGTGCCAGCAGCCCGGAGGCAGGTGACCACTATGGCTACACCTTC. Its protein product is CASSPEAGDHYGYTF. The genes are TRBV5-5 and TRBJ1-2; no firm D call. The CDR3 consists of 15 residues. Germline CDR1 SGHKS, CDR2 YYEKEE (reference sequence). Trimming removed 4 bases at V and 3 bases at J, with 16 bases between.

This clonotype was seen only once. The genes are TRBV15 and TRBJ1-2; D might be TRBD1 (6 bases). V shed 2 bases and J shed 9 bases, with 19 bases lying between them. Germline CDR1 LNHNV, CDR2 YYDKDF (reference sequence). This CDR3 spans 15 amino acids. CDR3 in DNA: TGTGCCACCAGCAGAAACCTGGTAGGGGGAAGCCGCTACACCTTC. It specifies CATSRNLVGGSRYTF.

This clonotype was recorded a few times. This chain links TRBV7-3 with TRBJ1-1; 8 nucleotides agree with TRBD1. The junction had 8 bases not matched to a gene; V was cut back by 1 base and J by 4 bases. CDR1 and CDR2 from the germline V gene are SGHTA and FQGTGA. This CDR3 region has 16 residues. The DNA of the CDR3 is TGTGCCAGCAGCTTAATGCTAGTAACAGGGGGCACTGAAGCTTTCTTT. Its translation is CASSLMLVTGGTEAFF.